The T cell receptor beta chain described here comes from a study of cytomegalovirus exposure and HLA in healthy donors. The study, taken as a whole, reports: Through in vitro validation, three CMV-associated chains were shown to be specific for CMV antigens. Overall, around 160 TCR beta chains were annotated as cytomegalovirus-associated.

A word on this clone: The antigen remains unidentified.

This PCR relied on a set of 60 Vbeta primers and 13 Jbeta primers. Assay: immunoSEQ multiplex PCR; the TCRdb copy retains only in-frame clones and omits some. The sample records about 60,000 clones, 77% being singletons. Trimming shortened V by 5 bases and J by 2 bases, and 16 bases separated the two germline ends. Looked up from germline, CDR1 is MNHEY and CDR2 is SVGAGI. The CDR3 is made up of 15 amino acids. The TCR was taken from a female donor in good health and CMV-seronegative. Material: PBMCs. V usage is TRBV6-5 and J usage is TRBJ2-7, with D possibly being TRBD2 (6 bases). The CDR3: CASSLAPGTPYEQYF. The CDR3 coding sequence is TGTGCCAGCAGTCTAGCGCCTGGGACCCCCTACGAGCAGTACTTC.